This T cell receptor beta chain was captured by sequencing in a study of technical replicates of blood from a handful of donors. Germline loops: CDR1 SGHRS, CDR2 YFSETQ. CDR3 length: 14 residues. Trimming cost V 4 bases and J 2 bases, with 10 bases left between them. Data came from immunoSEQ multiplex PCR; TCRdb stores just in-frame clones and leaves some out. Of tens of thousands of clones listed, 75% to 90% are singletons. Input material: PBMCs. The chain carries TRBV5-1 and TRBJ1-3; a possible D gene is TRBD1 (6 bases). This TCR was sampled from a human donor in good health. Some clones in this sample may be carry-over from other donors' samples. The DNA of the CDR3 is TGCGCCAGCAGCCAACAGGGAACTGGAAACACCATATATTTT. Translating gives CASSQQGTGNTIYF. Drawing the rest from reference TRBV5-1 and TRBJ1-3, the complete variable domain is KAGVTQTPRYLIKTRGQQVTLSCSPISGHRSVSWYQQTPGQGLQFLFEYFSETQRNKGNFPGRFSGRQFSNSRSEMNVSTLELGDSALYLCASSQQGTGNTIYFGEGSWLTVV.